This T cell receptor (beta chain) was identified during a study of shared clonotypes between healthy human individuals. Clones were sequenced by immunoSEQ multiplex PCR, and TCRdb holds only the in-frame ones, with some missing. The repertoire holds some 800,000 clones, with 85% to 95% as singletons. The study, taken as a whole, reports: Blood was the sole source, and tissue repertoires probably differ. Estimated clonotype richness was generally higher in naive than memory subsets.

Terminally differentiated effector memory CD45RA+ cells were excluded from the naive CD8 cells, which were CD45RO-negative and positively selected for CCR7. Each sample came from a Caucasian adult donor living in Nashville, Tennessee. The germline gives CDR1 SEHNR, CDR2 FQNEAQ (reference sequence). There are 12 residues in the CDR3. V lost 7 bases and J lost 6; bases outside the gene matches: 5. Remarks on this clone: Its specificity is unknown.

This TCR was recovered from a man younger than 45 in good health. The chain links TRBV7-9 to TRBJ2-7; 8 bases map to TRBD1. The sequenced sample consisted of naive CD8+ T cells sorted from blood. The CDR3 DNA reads TGTGCCAGCAACGTTGACAGGGGCGAGCAGTACTTC. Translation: CASNVDRGEQYF.